This TCR beta chain was sequenced for a study of PD-L1 blockade in urothelial cancer. The time point was: pretreatment peripheral blood. Only in-frame clones appear in the TCRdb table, and some are missing; sequencing was by immunoSEQ multiplex PCR. Of more than 75,000 clones listed, 84% are singletons. The CDR3 runs to 13 residues. The V gene lost 5 bases and the J gene lost 5 bases, with 13 bases spanning the gap. From germline, CDR1 is MNHNS and CDR2 SASEGT. The clonotype was recovered from a man aged 55 to 70 with urothelial cancer. The rearrangement uses TRBV6-1 and TRBJ2-7; a possible D gene is TRBD1 (6 bases). This specimen was PBMCs, taken around atezolizumab (anti-PD-L1) treatment. The CDR3 DNA follows: TGTGCCAGCAGTATACAGGGTTCCAACGAGCAGTACTTC. This gives the protein CASSIQGSNEQYF.